The entry below gives a single T cell receptor beta chain sequence along with its context. What it binds is unknown. The entry originates in a study of T cell responses to AZD1222 COVID-19 vaccine. Study findings and constraints: CD4 TCRs covered the whole spike, strongest at regions 160-218 and 743-854.

The CDR3 has 13 amino acids. Trimming shortened V by 4 bases and J by 7 bases, and 8 bases separated the two germline ends. Germline CDR1 is SGHAT and CDR2 is FQNNGV. Produced via immunoSEQ multiplex PCR; TCRdb's table is partial and in-frame only. Of around 100,000 clones listed, around 82% are singletons. The chain joins TRBV11-2 to TRBJ1-6; D unclear. The clonotype originates from an adult in good health. This sample comprised peripheral blood, obtained on day 0 of AZD1222 vaccination. The CDR3 DNA reads as TGTGCCAGCAGCTCACAGAGAAATTCACCCCTCCACTTT. Protein product: CASSSQRNSPLHF.